The 10 T cell receptor beta chains listed next were all sequenced from one sample in a study of T cells in Graves' hyperthyroidism and ophthalmopathy. There were TCR beta CDR3 regions amplified from RNA transcripts. When the TCR CDR3 underwent first-round RT-PCR, the HTBI primer set was used. TCRdb reprocessed the multiplex PCR reads via MiXCR and lists one record per CDR3 protein. Of around 500,000 distinct CDR3 sequences in the sample, approximately 15% are singletons; the top ten hold under 20%. Input material: blood. These receptors came from a woman aged 18-29 years with Graves' hyperthyroidism.

The genes are TRBV12-3 or TRBV12-4 and TRBJ2-1; D remains ambiguous. Trimming cost V 2 bases and J 7 bases, with 15 bases left between them. The CDR3 runs 15 residues. CDR3 sequence: CASSLNNARWNEQFF. The CDR3 coding sequence is TGTGCCAGCAGTTTAAATAACGCGAGGTGGAATGAGCAGTTCTTC.

In the case of this clonotype: A much more abundant neighbour one base away suggests this may be a read error. V usage is TRBV20-1 and J usage is TRBJ1-1; perhaps TRBD1 as D (5 bases). The germline CDR1 and CDR2 sequences are DFQATT and SNEGSKA (reference sequence). V lost 6 bases to trimming and J lost 1 base, with 15 bases between them. The CDR3 runs 14 residues. The CDR3 bases are TGCAGTGCCGATACAGGAGCAGGGAACACTGAAGCTTTCTTT. Translated: CSADTGAGNTEAFF.

Points on this clonotype: This sequence may be a read error, since a much larger clone differs from it by one base. V and J are TRBV6-2 or TRBV6-3 and TRBJ2-1, with unresolved D. The CDR3 loop spans 17 amino acids. The germline V gene encodes CDR1 MNHEY and CDR2 SVGEGT. Trimming shortened V by 7 bases and J by 5 bases, and 24 bases separated the two germline ends. CDR3 DNA: TGTGCCAGCACCCGATCCCTGGCAGACCAAGTCCACAATGAGCAGTTCTTC. Translated, it gives CASTRSLADQVHNEQFF.

J is TRBJ2-1 and V is TRBV5-1, with a possible D match to TRBD1 (6 bases). Trimming shortened V by 0 bases and J by 11 bases, and 15 bases separated the two germline ends. The CDR3 is 14 residues long. Germline loops: CDR1 SGHRS, CDR2 YFSETQ. The CDR3 reads CASSLGGPQPQQFF. The CDR3 DNA reads TGCGCCAGCAGCTTGGGGGGGCCACAGCCCCAGCAGTTCTTC.

There are many counts of this clonotype. The chain has TRBV20-1 and TRBJ2-3; TRBD2 matches 7 bases. V lost 5 bases to trimming and J lost 2 bases; unmatched junction nucleotides: 7. Per the germline V gene, CDR1 is DFQATT and CDR2 is SNEGSKA (reference sequence). The CDR3 loop spans 14 amino acids. CDR3: CSASTSDTTDTQYF. The CDR3 nucleotides read TGCAGTGCTTCAACTAGCGACACCACAGATACGCAGTATTTT.

This clonotype was seen at least ten times. The V and J genes are TRBV6-1 and TRBJ2-1; 12 bases are a match to TRBD2. The J segment lost 8 bases and the V segment lost 6 bases, leaving 5 bases of the junction unmatched. The germline V gene encodes CDR1 MNHNS and CDR2 SASEGT. This CDR3 region has 14 residues. For the CDR3, the DNA is TGTGCCAGCAGGCGGACTAGCGGGACGGATGAGCAGTTCTTC. Protein: CASRRTSGTDEQFF.

This clonotype was seen many times. CDR3 loop: CSATPGYGNQPQHF. Written as DNA, the CDR3 is TGCAGTGCTACCCCAGGGTATGGAAATCAGCCCCAGCATTTT. V and J are TRBV20-1 and TRBJ1-5, with D perhaps matching TRBD1 (5 bases). The CDR3 contains 14 residues. V was shortened by 4 bases and J by 4 bases, with 14 bases between the two germline ends. Germline V gene sequence: CDR1 DFQATT, CDR2 SNEGSKA (reference sequence).

The chain recombines TRBV7-3 with TRBJ2-1, with D perhaps TRBD2 (5 bases). The CDR3 totals 17 residues. CDR1 and CDR2 (germline): SGHTA, FQGTGA. Deletions cut 0 bases from V and 4 bases from J, with 16 bases between. As DNA, the CDR3 is TGTGCCAGCAGCTTAACGAGGGCCCCAGCGGATTACAATGAGCAGTTCTTC. Amino acid sequence: CASSLTRAPADYNEQFF.

The chain combines TRBV19 with TRBJ1-4; 12 bases align to TRBD1. CDR3 size: 16 residues. Germline V CDR1 and CDR2: LNHDA, SQIVND (reference sequence). V dropped 5 bases and J dropped 8; count of bases not matched to a gene: 9. CDR3 DNA sequence: TGTGCCAGTAGTGATACTCCGGGACAGGGGGCGGAAAAACTGTTTTTT. Protein product: CASSDTPGQGAEKLFF.

Ten or more counts support this clonotype. The chain recombines TRBV6-1 with TRBJ1-1, with TRBD1 as a possible D gene (6 bases). This CDR3 has 13 amino acids. Trimming took 5 bases from V and 4 from J, leaving 11 bases between them. The germline gives CDR1 MNHNS, CDR2 SASEGT. The CDR3 DNA is TGTGCCAGCAGTCGCGGGGGCCTCACTGAAGCTTTCTTT. This translates into CASSRGGLTEAFF.